This paragraph reports one TCR beta chain. Its antigen is undetermined. Only in-frame clones appear in the TCRdb table, and some are missing; sequencing was by immunoSEQ multiplex PCR. Of roughly 28,000 clones listed, 90% are singletons. Adolescents were screened for latent TB by skin test and IGRA. The source of the sample is a study of T cells in tuberculosis. Across the study: IGRA-negative adolescents, IGRA-positive adolescents with latent tuberculosis and adults with active tuberculosis formed this South African cohort.

Germline trimming cut 6 bases from V and 4 bases from J; bases unmatched to any gene: 0. The CDR3 loop spans 13 amino acids. Germline V gene lookup returns CDR1 LNHDA and CDR2 SQIVND (reference sequence). Findings of the study overall: Active tuberculosis patients had shorter CDR3-alpha; the beta difference was nonsignificant.

The genes are TRBV19 and TRBJ1-5; the match to TRBD1 covers 10 bases. The origin of this receptor is a donor between 10 and 35 years old with latent tuberculosis or without tuberculosis infection. Sample: PBMCs. CDR3 DNA sequence: TGTGCCAGTAGGGGACAGGGGAATCAGCCCCAGCATTTT. It translates to CASRGQGNQPQHF. The full variable domain, completed using reference TRBV19 and TRBJ1-5, is DGGITQSPKYLFRKEGQNVTLSCEQNLNHDAMYWYRQDPGQGLRLIYYSQIVNDFQKGDIAEGYSVSREKKESFPLTVTSAQKNPTAFYLCASRGQGNQPQHFGDGTRLSIL.